This passage covers 5 T cell receptor beta chains from one sample sequenced in a study of Graves' ophthalmopathy and Graves' hyperthyroidism. The authors amplified TCR beta CDR3 regions, and they did so from RNA transcripts for repertoire sequencing. An initial RT-PCR round employing HTBI primers preceded a second-round multiplex PCR. Each CDR3 protein gets one entry after TCRdb re-called the multiplex PCR reads with MiXCR. The sample has 650,000 to 900,000 distinct CDR3 sequences; roughly 41% are singletons. The source material was peripheral blood. The receptors were gathered from an adult man with Graves' ophthalmopathy.

This rearrangement joins TRBV25-1 to TRBJ1-1; possibly TRBD1 for D (5 bases). The CDR3 has 15 residues. V lost 6 bases and J 1 base, leaving 15 bases between the germline ends. Germline V gene data show CDR1 as MGHDK and CDR2 as SYGVNS. The CDR3 spells CASRILTDPNTEAFF. DNA for the CDR3: TGTGCCAGCAGGATCCTGACAGACCCGAACACTGAAGCTTTCTTT.

This clonotype was observed at least ten times. The chain employs TRBV10-2 and TRBJ2-7, with 7 bases aligning to TRBD2. This CDR3 has 14 amino acids. Unmatched junction bases numbered 5, after V lost 4 bases and J lost 2 bases. Germline V gene sequence: CDR1 WSHSY, CDR2 SAAADI. CDR3 amino acids: CASSAASGTYEQYF. The CDR3 DNA sequence: TGCGCCAGCAGTGCGGCTAGCGGAACCTACGAGCAGTACTTC.

The table lists this clonotype with many counts. The V gene is TRBV19, the J gene TRBJ1-6, with 7 nucleotides matching TRBD1. Germline V lookup: CDR1 LNHDA, CDR2 SQIVND (reference sequence). This CDR3 spans 13 amino acids. Trimming cost V 5 bases and J 14 bases; bases outside gene matches: 9. This CDR3 is CASSPDRRSTLHF. The DNA for the CDR3 is TGTGCCAGTAGTCCGGACAGGCGCTCGACCCTCCACTTT.

This clonotype was seen once. V usage is TRBV7-9 and J usage is TRBJ1-1, with 7 bases identical to TRBD1. Germline V gives CDR1 SEHNR, CDR2 FQNEAQ (reference sequence). The CDR3 consists of 17 residues. Trimming at V came to 4 bases and at J to 1 base, leaving 12 bases not matched to a gene. The CDR3 DNA reads as TGTGCCAGCAGCTCCTACAGGGGATCCGGGGCGAACACTGAAGCTTTCTTT. Its translation is CASSSYRGSGANTEAFF.

Ten or more counts support this clonotype. V and J are TRBV29-1 and TRBJ2-7; 7 bases are shared with TRBD1. From germline, CDR1 is SQVTM and CDR2 ANQGSEA. V lost 5 bases and J lost 3; bases outside the gene matches: 10. The CDR3 totals 14 residues. The CDR3 DNA is TGCAGCGTTAGACCAGACAGGGCGGGCTACGAGCAGTACTTC. Protein: CSVRPDRAGYEQYF.